The present TCR beta chain was sequenced within a study of cytomegalovirus exposure and HLA in healthy donors. The study's findings and limits: The study found most TCR sequences rare, yet found some public TCRs in many donors.

Profiled with immunoSEQ multiplex PCR; TCRdb holds only in-frame clones, not every one. The sample has some 140,000 clones, approximately 86% seen once. About this clone itself: The antigen is not known.

Unmatched junction bases numbered 2, after V lost 6 bases and J lost 2 bases. This CDR3 has 14 residues. Germline V gene lookup returns CDR1 MNHEY and CDR2 SVGAGI. Specimen: PBMCs. The J gene is TRBJ2-3, the V gene TRBV6-5, with 10 nucleotides matching TRBD2. The sequence came from a man between 18 and 29 years old in good health and CMV-seropositive. CDR3 amino acids: CASRLAGDTDTQYF. Here the CDR3 DNA reads TGTGCCAGCAGGCTAGCGGGAGACACAGATACGCAGTATTTT.